Listed below are T cell receptor beta chains from one sample, sequenced in a study of cytomegalovirus exposure and HLA in healthy donors. Clones were read by immunoSEQ multiplex PCR, and TCRdb kept only the in-frame ones, dropping some. The sample gives some 140,000 clones, roughly 80% of which show up once; more than 1.5% is in the top ten. Specimen: PBMCs. Receptors were obtained from a man between 40 and 49 years old in good health and CMV-seronegative. Each CDR3 is given with its conserved first and last residue. Fields, in order: CDR3 protein, CDR3 DNA, J gene, D gene, V gene, clone size. D genes are given only for firm matches. Size is omitted from some rows. Given values are once, few, many or a class for expanded clones.

CDR3aa: CASSQEAGGELFF
CDR3nt: TGCGCCAGCAGCCAAGAAGCAGGGGGAGAGCTGTTTTTT
j_gene: TRBJ2-2
d_gene: TRBD1
v_gene: TRBV4-1
abundance: .

CDR3aa: CASSPSGTGTDTQYF
CDR3nt: TGTGCCAGCAGCCCCAGCGGGACCGGGACAGATACGCAGTATTTT
j_gene: TRBJ2-3
d_gene: TRBD2
v_gene: TRBV14
abundance: once

CDR3aa: CAYGQVAVELFF
CDR3nt: TGTGCCTACGGACAGGTTGCTGTGGAACTGTTTTTT
j_gene: TRBJ1-4
d_gene: TRBD1
v_gene: TRBV30
abundance: .

CDR3aa: CASSVAGGDEQYF
CDR3nt: TGTGCCAGCAGTGTTGCGGGGGGGGACGAGCAGTACTTC
j_gene: TRBJ2-7
d_gene: TRBD2
v_gene: TRBV6-4
abundance: .

CDR3aa: CASSVREGEETQYF
CDR3nt: TGTGCCAGCAGCGTGCGGGAGGGGGAAGAGACCCAGTACTTC
j_gene: TRBJ2-5
d_gene: TRBD2
v_gene: TRBV9
abundance: .

CDR3aa: CASSYGQGNEQFF
CDR3nt: TGTGCCAGCAGTTACGGACAGGGCAATGAGCAGTTCTTC
j_gene: TRBJ2-1
d_gene: TRBD1
v_gene: TRBV6-5
abundance: .

CDR3aa: CSAEDRGTYNEQFF
CDR3nt: TGCAGCGCTGAGGACAGGGGGACCTACAATGAGCAGTTCTTC
j_gene: TRBJ2-1
d_gene: TRBD1
v_gene: TRBV29-1
abundance: .

CDR3aa: CASSSPGQGRTDTQYF
CDR3nt: TGTGCCAGCAGCTCTCCGGGACAGGGACGCACAGATACGCAGTATTTT
j_gene: TRBJ2-3
d_gene: TRBD1
v_gene: TRBV9
abundance: .

CDR3aa: CASSQPRLANYGYTF
CDR3nt: TGTGCCAGCAGTCAGCCCAGGCTGGCTAACTATGGCTACACCTTC
j_gene: TRBJ1-2
d_gene: .
v_gene: TRBV6-5
abundance: .

CDR3aa: CASRRMGLEVGDEQFF
CDR3nt: TGTGCCAGCAGACGGATGGGACTAGAGGTGGGGGATGAGCAGTTCTTC
j_gene: TRBJ2-1
d_gene: TRBD2
v_gene: TRBV6-6
abundance: .

CDR3aa: CASSLSQGMNSPLHF
CDR3nt: TGTGCCAGCAGTTTAAGTCAGGGGATGAATTCACCCCTCCACTTT
j_gene: TRBJ1-6
d_gene: .
v_gene: TRBV27
abundance: .

CDR3aa: CASSPSGGGEQYF
CDR3nt: TGTGCCAGCAGTCCATCAGGGGGAGGCGAGCAGTACTTC
j_gene: TRBJ2-7
d_gene: .
v_gene: TRBV27
abundance: .

CDR3aa: CASKLPYQGSGELFF
CDR3nt: TGTGCCAGCAAACTACCTTACCAGGGATCCGGGGAGCTGTTTTTT
j_gene: TRBJ2-2
d_gene: .
v_gene: TRBV2
abundance: .

CDR3aa: CASSAPSGYNEQFF
CDR3nt: TGTGCCAGCAGCGCCCCTAGCGGTTACAATGAGCAGTTCTTC
j_gene: TRBJ2-1
d_gene: TRBD2
v_gene: TRBV7-2
abundance: .

CDR3aa: CASSPLTGGSEKLFF
CDR3nt: TGTGCCAGCAGCCCCTTAACAGGGGGCAGTGAAAAACTGTTTTTT
j_gene: TRBJ1-4
d_gene: TRBD1
v_gene: TRBV7-9
abundance: few

CDR3aa: CASSLRGVNTQYF
CDR3nt: TGTGCCAGCAGCTTACGGGGGGTCAATACGCAGTATTTT
j_gene: TRBJ2-3
d_gene: TRBD2
v_gene: TRBV14
abundance: .

CDR3aa: CASSFLQGEKLFF
CDR3nt: TGCGCCAGCAGCTTTTTACAGGGGGAAAAACTGTTTTTT
j_gene: TRBJ1-4
d_gene: TRBD1
v_gene: TRBV5-1
abundance: .